These T cell receptor beta chains were read from a single sample in a study of blood T cell repertoires in COVID-19. TCRdb's table, derived via immunoSEQ multiplex PCR, lists solely in-frame clones and lacks some. The sample includes 190,000 or so clones, about 87% of them seen just once. The specimen sequenced was peripheral blood. Receptor source: a woman aged 18-30 years who had recovered from COVID-19. CDR3s include the opening cysteine and the closing phenylalanine or tryptophan. A D gene is named only where the DNA matches it firmly. Expanded clones are given a class, and other clones once, few, many or no size at all.

v_gene	j_gene	abundance	d_gene	CDR3aa	CDR3nt
TRBV7-9	TRBJ2-7	-	-	CASSLQATYEQYF	TGTGCCAGCAGCTTACAGGCCACCTACGAGCAGTACTTC
TRBV13	TRBJ2-5	-	-	CASSHQAQETQYF	TGTGCCAGCAGCCATCAAGCCCAAGAGACCCAGTACTTC
TRBV7-3	TRBJ2-1	once	-	CASSFTMNNEQFF	TGTGCCAGCAGCTTTACTATGAACAATGAGCAGTTCTTC
TRBV9	TRBJ2-7	once	-	CASSTQGMIHEQYF	TGTGCCAGCAGCACACAGGGAATGATCCACGAGCAGTACTTC
TRBV6-2/TRBV6-3	TRBJ1-2	many	-	CASSTRDKIVYSGYTF	TGTGCCAGCAGTACCCGGGACAAAATTGTATATTCTGGCTACACCTTC
TRBV19	TRBJ1-4	-	-	CASTPGVDQEGKLFF	TGTGCCAGTACCCCTGGAGTGGATCAGGAGGGAAAACTGTTTTTT
TRBV10-3	TRBJ1-3	few	-	CAIGDGTIYF	TGTGCCATCGGAGACGGCACCATATATTTT
TRBV27	TRBJ1-2	-	-	CASSLSTGSVGGYTF	TGTGCCAGCAGTTTATCAACAGGCAGCGTCGGGGGCTACACCTTC
TRBV7-2	TRBJ1-2	once	-	CASSPPGSTNGYTF	TGTGCCAGCAGCCCCCCCGGGAGTACGAATGGCTACACCTTC
TRBV6-6	TRBJ1-2	-	TRBD1	CASNPRDRGYYGYTF	TGTGCCAGCAACCCAAGGGACAGGGGTTACTATGGCTACACCTTC
TRBV18	TRBJ2-5	-	TRBD1	CASSMTGGKGTQYF	TGTGCCAGCTCTATGACAGGGGGCAAGGGGACCCAGTACTTC
TRBV7-9	TRBJ1-5	once	TRBD1	CASSAPRQGVRNQPQHF	TGTGCCAGCAGCGCGCCGAGACAGGGGGTACGGAATCAGCCCCAGCATTTT
TRBV10-3	TRBJ1-4	-	TRBD1	CAITGTGGRVEKLFF	TGTGCCATCACCGGGACAGGTGGCAGAGTCGAAAAACTGTTTTTT
TRBV6-5	TRBJ2-7	-	-	CASNGGSYEQYF	TGTGCCAGCAACGGGGGTAGCTACGAGCAGTACTTC
TRBV27	TRBJ2-5	once	-	CASRGAGETQYF	TGTGCCAGCAGGGGGGCCGGAGAGACCCAGTACTTC
TRBV6-5	TRBJ1-1	-	-	CASSYSERTEAFF	TGTGCCAGCAGTTACTCAGAGAGGACTGAAGCTTTCTTT
TRBV6-6	TRBJ1-5	-	TRBD1	CASTPHRGYQPQHF	TGTGCCAGCACCCCTCACAGGGGGTATCAGCCCCAGCATTTT